This TCR beta chain was sequenced in a study of identical twins. Whole-study findings and limits: Fewer insertions were carried by abundant cord blood beta clonotypes, but none was seen in memory repertoires.

TCRdb re-called the 5' RACE reads through MiXCR, storing one row per CDR3 protein. The sample lists hundreds of thousands of distinct CDR3 sequences, over 8.5% seen once, with 0.98% in the top ten. Between the trimmed V and J ends, which lost 1 base and 4 bases, there was a span of 15 bases. The CDR3 is 16 residues long. Looked up from germline, CDR1 is LGHNA and CDR2 is YNFKEQ. This clonotype has ten or more counts. Antigen unknown. The same data also went into a second study, on yellow fever vaccine responses in identical twins.

The chain employs TRBV4-2 and TRBJ2-3; D is undetermined. The sequenced material came from PBMCs. The source is a woman aged 18-29 years in good health. The CDR3 nucleotides read TGTGCCAGCAGCCAAGTTTATCGGCAGCTTCCAGATACGCAGTATTTT. It specifies CASSQVYRQLPDTQYF.